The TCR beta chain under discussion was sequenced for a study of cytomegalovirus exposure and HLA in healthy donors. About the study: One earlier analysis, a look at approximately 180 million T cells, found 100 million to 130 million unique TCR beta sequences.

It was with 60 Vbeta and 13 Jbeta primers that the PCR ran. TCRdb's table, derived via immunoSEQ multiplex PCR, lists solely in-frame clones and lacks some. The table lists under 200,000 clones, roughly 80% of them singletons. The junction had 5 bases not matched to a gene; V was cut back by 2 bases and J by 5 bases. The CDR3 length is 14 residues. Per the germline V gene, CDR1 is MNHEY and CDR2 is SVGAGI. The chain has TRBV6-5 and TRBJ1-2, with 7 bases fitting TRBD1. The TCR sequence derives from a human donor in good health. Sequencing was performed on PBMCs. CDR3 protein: CASSYTGTDYGYTF. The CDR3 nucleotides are TGTGCCAGCAGTTACACCGGGACAGATTATGGCTACACCTTC.